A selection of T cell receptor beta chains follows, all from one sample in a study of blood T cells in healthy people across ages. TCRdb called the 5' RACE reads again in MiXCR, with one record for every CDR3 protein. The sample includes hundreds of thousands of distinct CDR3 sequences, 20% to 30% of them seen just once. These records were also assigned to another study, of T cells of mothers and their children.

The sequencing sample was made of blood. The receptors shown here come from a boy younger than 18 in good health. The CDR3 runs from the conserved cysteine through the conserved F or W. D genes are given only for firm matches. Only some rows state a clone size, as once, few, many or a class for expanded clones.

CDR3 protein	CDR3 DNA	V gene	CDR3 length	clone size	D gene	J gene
CASSLVSPDNEQFF	TGTGCCAGCAGCTTGGTCTCACCAGACAATGAGCAGTTCTTC	TRBV5-5	14	.	.	TRBJ2-1
CASSVGPPRVGEGLERPYGYTF	TGTGCCAGCAGCGTAGGACCCCCCCGTGTTGGGGAGGGACTTGAACGGCCCTATGGCTACACCTTC	TRBV9	22	few	.	TRBJ1-2
CGFIKLSYNEQFF	TGCGGATTCATTAAACTCTCCTACAATGAGCAGTTCTTC	TRBV29-1	13	.	.	TRBJ2-1
CASSEMVGGQTQYF	TGTGCCAGCAGTGAAATGGTGGGGGGCCAGACCCAGTACTTC	TRBV2	14	few	.	TRBJ2-5
CASRRTSGSSYNEQFF	TGTGCCAGCAGACGGACTAGCGGGAGCTCCTACAATGAGCAGTTCTTC	TRBV6-1	16	.	TRBD2	TRBJ2-1
CASSLDSGGSYEQYF	TGTGCCAGCAGCTTGGACAGCGGGGGCTCCTACGAGCAGTACTTC	TRBV5-4	15	.	TRBD2	TRBJ2-7
CASSPWVVAGDPHEQFF	TGCGCCAGCAGCCCCTGGGTGGTAGCGGGAGACCCGCATGAGCAGTTCTTC	TRBV4-1	17	few	TRBD2	TRBJ2-1
CASKGGLSSGNTIYF	TGTGCCAGCAAGGGGGGTCTCAGCTCTGGAAACACCATATATTTT	TRBV27	15	.	.	TRBJ1-3
CASSLTTSGVYEQYF	TGTGCCAGCAGCTTAACAACTAGCGGAGTCTACGAGCAGTACTTC	TRBV7-2	15	.	TRBD2	TRBJ2-7
CASSLGDRVRYTF	TGCGCCAGCAGCTTGGGGGACAGAGTCCGGTACACCTTC	TRBV5-1	13	.	TRBD1	TRBJ1-2
CASSLAHPWGRGDEQFF	TGTGCCAGCAGTTTAGCCCACCCTTGGGGGAGGGGCGATGAGCAGTTCTTC	TRBV27	17	few	TRBD2	TRBJ2-1
CASSLWREADTQYF	TGTGCCAGCAGCTTATGGCGGGAGGCAGATACGCAGTATTTT	TRBV7-2	14	.	TRBD2	TRBJ2-3
CASSLRGSDTQYF	TGTGCCAGCAGCTTGCGGGGGTCAGATACGCAGTATTTT	TRBV7-3	13	.	TRBD2	TRBJ2-3
CASSLSSDYEQYF	TGTGCCAGCAGCTTGTCAAGTGACTACGAGCAGTACTTC	TRBV5-6	13	.	.	TRBJ2-7
CNARDLHDTDTQYF	TGCAATGCTAGAGACTTGCACGATACAGATACGCAGTATTTT	TRBV20-1	14	.	.	TRBJ2-3
CASRSTGGLEQYF	TGTGCCAGCAGGTCAACGGGGGGGCTGGAGCAGTACTTC	TRBV6-5	13	.	TRBD2	TRBJ2-7
CATGQGLGLAKNIQYF	TGTGCCACGGGGCAGGGGTTAGGACTAGCCAAAAACATTCAGTACTTC	TRBV15	16	few	.	TRBJ2-4
CSVADPTGANEKLFF	TGCAGCGTCGCCGACCCTACAGGGGCCAATGAAAAACTGTTTTTT	TRBV29-1	15	.	TRBD1	TRBJ1-4
CSADVEQYF	TGCAGCGCCGACGTCGAGCAGTACTTC	TRBV29-1	9	.	.	TRBJ2-7
CASRLAGEEEQYF	TGTGCCAGTCGACTAGCGGGAGAGGAAGAGCAGTACTTC	TRBV28	13	.	TRBD2	TRBJ2-7
CAISESGSGGPDTQYF	TGTGCCATCAGTGAGTCGGGTAGCGGGGGTCCAGATACGCAGTATTTT	TRBV10-3	16	.	TRBD2	TRBJ2-3
CANSGHPREAIYF	TGTGCCAACTCGGGACATCCCCGCGAGGCCATATATTTT	TRBV2	13	.	.	TRBJ1-3
CASRPRGEETQYF	TGTGCCAGCAGGCCCAGGGGGGAAGAGACCCAGTACTTC	TRBV12-3/TRBV12-4	13	few	.	TRBJ2-5
CASSISGTVSYEQYF	TGTGCCAGCAGCATTTCCGGGACGGTCTCCTACGAGCAGTACTTC	TRBV5-5	15	once	.	TRBJ2-7